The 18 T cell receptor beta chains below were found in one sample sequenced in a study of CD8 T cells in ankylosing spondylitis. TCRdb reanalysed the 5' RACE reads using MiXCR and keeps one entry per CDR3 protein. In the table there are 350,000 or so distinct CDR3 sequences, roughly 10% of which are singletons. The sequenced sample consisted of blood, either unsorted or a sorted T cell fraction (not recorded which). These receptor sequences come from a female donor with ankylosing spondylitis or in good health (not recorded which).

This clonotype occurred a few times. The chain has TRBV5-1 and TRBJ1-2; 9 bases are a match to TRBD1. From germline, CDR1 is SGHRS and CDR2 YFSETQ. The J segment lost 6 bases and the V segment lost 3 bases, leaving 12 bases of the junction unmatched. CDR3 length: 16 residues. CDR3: CASSSLRKGQGDGYTF. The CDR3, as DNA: TGCGCCAGCAGCTCGCTTCGAAAGGGACAGGGAGATGGCTACACCTTC.

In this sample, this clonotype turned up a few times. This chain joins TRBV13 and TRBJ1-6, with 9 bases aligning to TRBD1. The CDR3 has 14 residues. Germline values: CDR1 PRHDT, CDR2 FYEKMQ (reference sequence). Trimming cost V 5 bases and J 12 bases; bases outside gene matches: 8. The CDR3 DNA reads TGTGCCAGCAGCATGGGACAGGGAAATCGACCCCTCCACTTT. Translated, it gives CASSMGQGNRPLHF.

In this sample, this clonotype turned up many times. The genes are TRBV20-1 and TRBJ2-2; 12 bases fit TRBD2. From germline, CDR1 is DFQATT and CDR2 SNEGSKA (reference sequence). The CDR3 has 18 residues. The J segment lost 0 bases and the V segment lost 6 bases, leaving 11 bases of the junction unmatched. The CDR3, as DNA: TGCAGTGCGCAGACTAGCGGGGGCCCTTTGTCGAACACCGGGGAGCTGTTTTTT. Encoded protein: CSAQTSGGPLSNTGELFF.

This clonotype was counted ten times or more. The CDR3 nucleotides read TGCAGTGCCATACAGGGAGGTCAAGAGACCCAGTACTTC. Residues: CSAIQGGQETQYF. The chain recombines TRBV20-1 with TRBJ2-5; the D call may be TRBD1 or TRBD2 (6 bases each). CDR1 DFQATT and CDR2 SNEGSKA come from the germline V gene (reference sequence). The CDR3 runs to 13 residues. Trimming took 6 bases from V and 2 from J, leaving 13 bases between them.

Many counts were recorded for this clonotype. Here the CDR3 DNA reads TGTGCCAGCAGCCTCAGACAGGGGCCCCGAGATACGCAGTATTTT. It specifies CASSLRQGPRDTQYF. V is TRBV5-4 and J is TRBJ2-3, with 8 nucleotides matching TRBD1. The CDR3 spans 15 residues. The V segment lost 4 bases and the J segment 5 bases; nucleotides outside the gene matches: 9. Per the germline V gene, CDR1 is SGHNT and CDR2 is YYREEE (reference sequence).

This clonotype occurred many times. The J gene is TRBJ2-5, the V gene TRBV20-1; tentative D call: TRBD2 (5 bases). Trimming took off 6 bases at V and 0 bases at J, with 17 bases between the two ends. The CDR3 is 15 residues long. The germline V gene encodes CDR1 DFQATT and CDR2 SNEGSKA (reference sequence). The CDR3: CSAVKGEGNQETQYF. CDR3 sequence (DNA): TGCAGTGCGGTAAAGGGAGAGGGTAACCAAGAGACCCAGTACTTC.

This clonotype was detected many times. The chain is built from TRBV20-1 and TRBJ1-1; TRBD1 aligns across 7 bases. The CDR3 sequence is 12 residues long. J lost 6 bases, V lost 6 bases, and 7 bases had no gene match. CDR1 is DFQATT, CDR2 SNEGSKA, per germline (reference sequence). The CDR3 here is CSARTGTAEAFF. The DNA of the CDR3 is TGCAGTGCCCGGACCGGGACAGCTGAAGCTTTCTTT.

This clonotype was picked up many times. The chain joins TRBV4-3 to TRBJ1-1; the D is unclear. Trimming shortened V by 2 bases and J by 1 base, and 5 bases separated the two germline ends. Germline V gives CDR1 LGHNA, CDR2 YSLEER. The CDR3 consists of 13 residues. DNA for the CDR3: TGCGCCAGCAGCCAACGAAGGAACACTGAAGCTTTCTTT. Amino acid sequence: CASSQRRNTEAFF.

The CDR3 sequence is CASSIAGTASEQYF. The DNA for the CDR3 is TGTGCCAGTAGTATCGCGGGAACGGCTTCCGAGCAGTACTTC. The chain recombines TRBV19 with TRBJ2-7; D is possibly TRBD2 (6 bases). The CDR3 loop spans 14 amino acids. Germline loops: CDR1 LNHDA, CDR2 SQIVND (reference sequence). With 3 bases removed from V and 6 bases from J, the gap between germline ends came to 15 bases.

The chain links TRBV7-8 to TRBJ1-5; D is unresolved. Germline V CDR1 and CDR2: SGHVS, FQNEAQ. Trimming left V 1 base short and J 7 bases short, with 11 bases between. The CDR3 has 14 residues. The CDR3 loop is CASSLVVADQPQHF. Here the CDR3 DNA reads TGTGCCAGCAGCTTAGTGGTGGCCGACCAGCCCCAGCATTTT.

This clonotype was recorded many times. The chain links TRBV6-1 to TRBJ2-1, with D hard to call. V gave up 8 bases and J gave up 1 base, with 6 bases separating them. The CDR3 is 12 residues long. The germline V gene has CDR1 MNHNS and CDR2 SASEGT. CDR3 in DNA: TGTGCCAGCTCTATATCCTACAATGAGCAGTTCTTC. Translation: CASSISYNEQFF.

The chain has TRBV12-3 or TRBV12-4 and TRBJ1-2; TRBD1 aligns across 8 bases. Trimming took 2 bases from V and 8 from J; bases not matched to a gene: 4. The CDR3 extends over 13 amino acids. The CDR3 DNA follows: TGTGCCAGCAGTTTAAGGGACAGGTACGGCTACACCTTC. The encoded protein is CASSLRDRYGYTF.

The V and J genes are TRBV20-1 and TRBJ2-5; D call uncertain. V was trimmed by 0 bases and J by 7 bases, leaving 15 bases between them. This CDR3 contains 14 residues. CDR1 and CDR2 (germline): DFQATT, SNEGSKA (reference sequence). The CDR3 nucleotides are TGCAGTGCTAGAGAGGCAGACCTAAGACCGACCCAGTACTTC. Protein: CSAREADLRPTQYF.

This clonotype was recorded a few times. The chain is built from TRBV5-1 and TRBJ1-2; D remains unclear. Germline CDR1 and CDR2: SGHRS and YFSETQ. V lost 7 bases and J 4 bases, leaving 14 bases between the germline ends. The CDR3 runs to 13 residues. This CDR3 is CASGPDQGYGYTF. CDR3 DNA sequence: TGCGCCAGCGGCCCGGACCAAGGCTATGGCTACACCTTC.

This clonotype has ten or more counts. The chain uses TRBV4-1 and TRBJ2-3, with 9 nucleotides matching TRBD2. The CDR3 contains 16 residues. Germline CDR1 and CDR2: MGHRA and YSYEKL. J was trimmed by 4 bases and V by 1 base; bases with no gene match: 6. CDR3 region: CASSQAEAGGADTQYF. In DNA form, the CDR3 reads TGCGCCAGCAGCCAAGCGGAAGCGGGGGGAGCAGATACGCAGTATTTT.

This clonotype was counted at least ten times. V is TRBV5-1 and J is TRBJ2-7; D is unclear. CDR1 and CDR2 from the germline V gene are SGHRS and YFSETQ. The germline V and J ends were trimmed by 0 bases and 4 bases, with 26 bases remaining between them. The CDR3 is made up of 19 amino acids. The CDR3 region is CASSLELPESFSNSYEQYF. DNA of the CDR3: TGCGCCAGCAGCTTGGAATTGCCGGAGTCGTTTTCTAACTCTTACGAGCAGTACTTC. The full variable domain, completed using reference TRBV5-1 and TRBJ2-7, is KAGVTQTPRYLIKTRGQQVTLSCSPISGHRSVSWYQQTPGQGLQFLFEYFSETQRNKGNFPGRFSGRQFSNSRSEMNVSTLELGDSALYLCASSLELPESFSNSYEQYFGPGTRLTVT.

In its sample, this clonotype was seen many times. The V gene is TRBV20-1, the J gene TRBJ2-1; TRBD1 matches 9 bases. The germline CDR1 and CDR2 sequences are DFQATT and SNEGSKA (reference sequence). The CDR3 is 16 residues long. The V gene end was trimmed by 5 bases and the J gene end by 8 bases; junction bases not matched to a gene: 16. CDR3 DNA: TGCAGTGCTCGCCAACTCAGGGACAGGGTATACGATGAGCAGTTCTTC. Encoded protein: CSARQLRDRVYDEQFF.

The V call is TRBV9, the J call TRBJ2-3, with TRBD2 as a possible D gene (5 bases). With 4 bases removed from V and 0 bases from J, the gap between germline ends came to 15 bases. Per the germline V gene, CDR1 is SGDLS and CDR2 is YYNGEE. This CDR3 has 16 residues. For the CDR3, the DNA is TGTGCCAGCAGCCCCCTGGGCAGCGGTAGCACAGATACGCAGTATTTT. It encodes CASSPLGSGSTDTQYF.